This TCR beta chain was profiled in a study of vaccination and CD4 T cells after COVID-19. Study as a whole: Researchers treated cells with overlapping spike peptides taken from SARS-CoV-2, HCoV-NL63, HCoV-OC43 and HCoV-229E. Findings of the study overall: In convalescent patients, a median around 87% of post-vaccine SARS-CoV-2-reactive clones appeared only after vaccination. In convalescent patients, 304 of 307 vaccine-specific clones were spike mono-reactive.

Sequencing of cultured CD4+ T cell DNA used the Oncomine TCR Beta short-read assay. TCRdb passed the PCR reads through MiXCR, listing each CDR3 protein once. The table lists over 10,000 distinct CDR3 sequences, 65% to 75% of them singletons. The sample's treatment: roughly ten-day PBMC culture with coronavirus spike peptide pools or control peptides (ViraFEST assay). These CD4+ T cells came from approximately eleven-day cultures by negative selection. Trimming took 2 bases from V and 11 from J, leaving 4 bases between them. The CDR3 has 10 residues. Germline lookup yields CDR1 MNHNS and CDR2 SASEGT. In regard to this clonotype: Its antigen remains unidentified.

The sample was CD4+ T cells from blood, cultured in vitro. The genes are TRBV6-1 and TRBJ1-5, with D unclear. This sequence was found in a human donor who had recovered from COVID-19. The CDR3 region has the DNA TGTGCCAGCAGTGAAATGACCCAGCATTTT. Translated: CASSEMTQHF.